Listed below are T cell receptor beta chains from one sample, sequenced in a study of Ad26.COV2.S vaccination and SARS-CoV-2 variants. TCRdb keeps only in-frame clones here, not all; method: immunoSEQ multiplex PCR. In the table there are 450,000 to 550,000 clones, roughly nine tenths of which are singletons. The sequences come from peripheral blood, collected in a trial of Ad26.COV2.S vaccine versus placebo. These receptors originate from a person aged 18-60 years who received the Ad26.COV2.S COVID-19 vaccine or a placebo. CDR3s include the opening cysteine and the closing phenylalanine or tryptophan. Fields, in order: clone size, J gene, D gene, V gene, CDR3 protein, CDR3 DNA. The D gene is left open where the match is weak. Size values are once, few and many counts, or a class for expanded clones, and some rows have none.

clone size: .; J gene: TRBJ1-4; D gene: TRBD1; V gene: TRBV9; CDR3 protein: CASSVAQGATNEKLFF; CDR3 DNA: TGTGCCAGCAGCGTAGCCCAGGGGGCAACTAATGAAAAACTGTTTTTT
clone size: .; J gene: TRBJ2-7; D gene: TRBD1; V gene: TRBV11-2; CDR3 protein: CASSLDRDGEQYF; CDR3 DNA: TGTGCCAGCAGCCTTGACAGGGATGGCGAGCAGTACTTC
clone size: .; J gene: TRBJ2-2; D gene: TRBD1; V gene: TRBV28; CDR3 protein: CASSITGGSPTGELFF; CDR3 DNA: TGTGCCAGCAGTATAACAGGGGGGTCCCCCACCGGGGAGCTGTTTTTT
clone size: .; J gene: TRBJ1-2; D gene: .; V gene: TRBV25-1; CDR3 protein: CASSEGPSGRVNLGYTF; CDR3 DNA: TGTGCCAGCAGTGAAGGACCTTCGGGTCGCGTAAATCTGGGCTACACCTTC
clone size: .; J gene: TRBJ2-7; D gene: .; V gene: TRBV6-2/TRBV6-3; CDR3 protein: CASSYGRGPSYEQYF; CDR3 DNA: TGTGCCAGCAGTTACGGGCGGGGGCCCTCTTACGAGCAGTACTTC
clone size: .; J gene: TRBJ2-2; D gene: .; V gene: TRBV3-1/TRBV3-2; CDR3 protein: CASSQGGTRHGELFF; CDR3 DNA: TGTGCCAGCAGCCAAGGGGGGACTCGTCACGGGGAGCTGTTTTTT
clone size: .; J gene: TRBJ2-7; D gene: TRBD1; V gene: TRBV24-1; CDR3 protein: CATSDSDRGPEQYF; CDR3 DNA: TGTGCCACCAGTGATTCGGACAGGGGCCCCGAGCAGTACTTC
clone size: few; J gene: TRBJ2-1; D gene: .; V gene: TRBV11-1; CDR3 protein: CATKNSSYNEQFF; CDR3 DNA: TGTGCCACCAAAAACTCGTCCTACAATGAGCAGTTCTTC
clone size: .; J gene: TRBJ1-6; D gene: TRBD1; V gene: TRBV7-8; CDR3 protein: CASSLVQGALYNSPLHF; CDR3 DNA: TGTGCCAGCAGCTTGGTCCAGGGGGCCTTGTATAATTCACCCCTCCACTTT
clone size: .; J gene: TRBJ1-2; D gene: .; V gene: TRBV3-1/TRBV3-2; CDR3 protein: CASSQSASRGYGYTF; CDR3 DNA: TGTGCCAGCAGCCAATCCGCCTCAAGGGGATATGGCTACACCTTC
clone size: .; J gene: TRBJ2-3; D gene: .; V gene: TRBV5-4; CDR3 protein: CASSLVPGETDTQYF; CDR3 DNA: TGTGCCAGCAGCTTGGTTCCAGGGGAGACAGATACGCAGTATTTT
clone size: .; J gene: TRBJ1-1; D gene: TRBD1; V gene: TRBV4-3; CDR3 protein: CASSQDGRSGQGLGAFF; CDR3 DNA: TGCGCCAGCAGCCAAGATGGAAGATCGGGACAGGGACTTGGAGCTTTCTTT
clone size: .; J gene: TRBJ1-5; D gene: .; V gene: TRBV28; CDR3 protein: CASSPTKGINNQPQHF; CDR3 DNA: TGTGCCAGCAGTCCAACCAAGGGCATAAACAATCAGCCCCAGCATTTT
clone size: .; J gene: TRBJ2-3; D gene: .; V gene: TRBV6-5; CDR3 protein: CASRTGLASDTQYF; CDR3 DNA: TGTGCCAGCAGAACGGGGCTAGCTTCAGATACGCAGTATTTT
clone size: .; J gene: TRBJ2-5; D gene: .; V gene: TRBV18; CDR3 protein: CASSRYRAPETQYF; CDR3 DNA: TGTGCCAGCTCACGATACAGGGCCCCGGAGACCCAGTACTTC
clone size: once; J gene: TRBJ2-1; D gene: .; V gene: TRBV9; CDR3 protein: CASSEHIGIADRYNEQFF; CDR3 DNA: TGTGCCAGCAGCGAACATATCGGGATAGCGGACCGATACAATGAGCAGTTCTTC
clone size: .; J gene: TRBJ2-5; D gene: TRBD2; V gene: TRBV4-3; CDR3 protein: CASSQGGGTANFQETQYF; CDR3 DNA: TGCGCCAGCAGCCAAGGGGGGGGTACAGCTAACTTCCAAGAGACCCAGTACTTC
clone size: .; J gene: TRBJ1-2; D gene: .; V gene: TRBV7-3; CDR3 protein: CASSLTAGDYGYTF; CDR3 DNA: TGTGCCAGCAGCCTCACGGCGGGGGACTATGGCTACACCTTC
clone size: .; J gene: TRBJ2-6; D gene: .; V gene: TRBV2; CDR3 protein: CASRGPGLTLGANVLTF; CDR3 DNA: TGTGCCAGCAGAGGGCCGGGTCTCACCCTCGGGGCCAACGTCCTGACTTTC
clone size: .; J gene: TRBJ2-3; D gene: .; V gene: TRBV20-1; CDR3 protein: CSASSAFGLRVTQYF; CDR3 DNA: TGCAGTGCTAGTTCGGCGTTTGGGCTTCGGGTTACGCAGTATTTT
clone size: few; J gene: TRBJ2-5; D gene: .; V gene: TRBV5-1; CDR3 protein: CASSRSSGDQETQYF; CDR3 DNA: TGCGCCAGCAGTAGGAGTAGCGGAGACCAAGAGACCCAGTACTTC
clone size: .; J gene: TRBJ1-2; D gene: TRBD1; V gene: TRBV7-2; CDR3 protein: CASSFSGGVHGYTF; CDR3 DNA: TGTGCCAGCAGCTTTTCAGGGGGCGTCCATGGCTACACCTTC
clone size: .; J gene: TRBJ2-5; D gene: .; V gene: TRBV30; CDR3 protein: CAWSPAETQYF; CDR3 DNA: TGTGCCTGGAGCCCGGCGGAGACCCAGTACTTC
clone size: .; J gene: TRBJ1-1; D gene: .; V gene: TRBV7-9; CDR3 protein: CASSPLSRVNTEAFF; CDR3 DNA: TGTGCCAGCAGCCCTCTCTCCAGAGTGAACACTGAAGCTTTCTTT
clone size: .; J gene: TRBJ1-6; D gene: .; V gene: TRBV7-9; CDR3 protein: CASSLAGARGSPLHF; CDR3 DNA: TGTGCCAGCAGCTTAGCGGGAGCAAGGGGGTCACCCCTCCACTTT
clone size: .; J gene: TRBJ2-2; D gene: .; V gene: TRBV4-3; CDR3 protein: CASSRVTGNDGELFF; CDR3 DNA: TGCGCCAGCAGTAGGGTAACAGGGAATGACGGGGAGCTGTTTTTT
clone size: .; J gene: TRBJ1-1; D gene: .; V gene: TRBV5-4; CDR3 protein: CASSTPNQGSTEAFF; CDR3 DNA: TGTGCCAGCAGCACCCCTAACCAGGGTTCAACTGAAGCTTTCTTT
clone size: .; J gene: TRBJ2-3; D gene: .; V gene: TRBV24-1; CDR3 protein: CATSPGGQGTDTQYF; CDR3 DNA: TGTGCCACCAGCCCAGGGGGGCAAGGGACAGATACGCAGTATTTT
clone size: .; J gene: TRBJ2-2; D gene: .; V gene: TRBV18; CDR3 protein: CASSHPSPTGELFF; CDR3 DNA: TGTGCCAGCTCACATCCTAGCCCCACCGGGGAGCTGTTTTTT
clone size: .; J gene: TRBJ2-5; D gene: .; V gene: TRBV11-1; CDR3 protein: CASSPQVREETQYF; CDR3 DNA: TGTGCCAGCAGCCCCCAGGTGAGGGAGGAGACCCAGTACTTC
clone size: .; J gene: TRBJ2-1; D gene: .; V gene: TRBV5-4; CDR3 protein: CASSSGPSATYNEQFF; CDR3 DNA: TGTGCCAGCAGCTCCGGACCCAGCGCCACCTACAATGAGCAGTTCTTC
clone size: .; J gene: TRBJ2-5; D gene: TRBD1; V gene: TRBV5-1; CDR3 protein: CASSFGTEQETQYF; CDR3 DNA: TGCGCCAGCAGCTTCGGGACAGAGCAAGAGACCCAGTACTTC
clone size: .; J gene: TRBJ2-5; D gene: .; V gene: TRBV6-5; CDR3 protein: CASTEWGLGETQYF; CDR3 DNA: TGTGCCAGCACGGAATGGGGGCTAGGGGAGACCCAGTACTTC
clone size: .; J gene: TRBJ1-1; D gene: .; V gene: TRBV13; CDR3 protein: CASSWGVGSTEAFF; CDR3 DNA: TGTGCCAGCAGCTGGGGTGTAGGCAGCACTGAAGCTTTCTTT
clone size: .; J gene: TRBJ1-4; D gene: .; V gene: TRBV5-5; CDR3 protein: CASSFLWGAHEKLFF; CDR3 DNA: TGTGCCAGCAGCTTTCTCTGGGGGGCGCATGAAAAACTGTTTTTT
clone size: .; J gene: TRBJ2-5; D gene: TRBD1; V gene: TRBV30; CDR3 protein: CAWRSRGQETQYF; CDR3 DNA: TGTGCCTGGAGATCCAGGGGGCAAGAGACCCAGTACTTC
clone size: .; J gene: TRBJ1-1; D gene: .; V gene: TRBV7-3; CDR3 protein: CASSFGEGTEAFF; CDR3 DNA: TGTGCCAGCAGCTTTGGGGAGGGCACTGAAGCTTTCTTT
clone size: .; J gene: TRBJ2-2; D gene: TRBD2; V gene: TRBV4-3; CDR3 protein: CASSHLAGVRNGELFF; CDR3 DNA: TGCGCCAGCAGCCACCTAGCGGGAGTTCGAAACGGGGAGCTGTTTTTT
clone size: once; J gene: TRBJ1-5; D gene: TRBD1; V gene: TRBV7-2; CDR3 protein: CASSLASAGGGPQHF; CDR3 DNA: TGTGCCAGCAGCTTAGCGTCGGCAGGGGGGGGGCCCCAGCATTTT
clone size: .; J gene: TRBJ1-5; D gene: .; V gene: TRBV10-3; CDR3 protein: CAISFSDGPGQPQHF; CDR3 DNA: TGTGCCATCAGTTTCTCGGACGGACCTGGTCAGCCCCAGCATTTT
clone size: .; J gene: TRBJ1-2; D gene: TRBD1; V gene: TRBV25-1; CDR3 protein: CASSEPGGGYGYTF; CDR3 DNA: TGTGCCAGCAGTGAGCCAGGGGGGGGCTATGGCTACACCTTC
clone size: .; J gene: TRBJ1-2; D gene: TRBD1; V gene: TRBV7-9; CDR3 protein: CASSAPGGNYGYTF; CDR3 DNA: TGTGCCAGCAGCGCCCCAGGGGGCAACTATGGCTACACCTTC
clone size: once; J gene: TRBJ2-2; D gene: .; V gene: TRBV6-1; CDR3 protein: CASSDPNTGELFF; CDR3 DNA: TGTGCCAGCAGTGACCCGAACACCGGGGAGCTGTTTTTT
clone size: .; J gene: TRBJ2-3; D gene: .; V gene: TRBV29-1; CDR3 protein: CSVVRARTDTQYF; CDR3 DNA: TGCAGCGTTGTACGCGCCCGCACAGATACGCAGTATTTT
clone size: .; J gene: TRBJ1-2; D gene: TRBD1; V gene: TRBV7-3; CDR3 protein: CASSREARGIGYTF; CDR3 DNA: TGTGCCAGCAGCCGAGAGGCCAGGGGGATCGGCTACACCTTC
clone size: .; J gene: TRBJ1-2; D gene: .; V gene: TRBV7-2; CDR3 protein: CASSLAGGLSYGYTF; CDR3 DNA: TGTGCCAGCAGCTTGGCGGGGGGGCTAAGCTATGGCTACACCTTC
clone size: few; J gene: TRBJ1-2; D gene: .; V gene: TRBV7-9; CDR3 protein: CASSFRDILLANYGYTF; CDR3 DNA: TGTGCCAGCAGCTTTCGGGACATCCTACTGGCTAACTATGGCTACACCTTC
clone size: few; J gene: TRBJ1-5; D gene: .; V gene: TRBV5-8; CDR3 protein: CASGGGAYSNQPQHF; CDR3 DNA: TGTGCCAGCGGTGGAGGTGCTTATAGCAATCAGCCCCAGCATTTT
clone size: .; J gene: TRBJ2-5; D gene: TRBD1; V gene: TRBV28; CDR3 protein: CASSLWMVQGVRETQYF; CDR3 DNA: TGTGCCAGCAGTTTATGGATGGTCCAGGGGGTGCGGGAGACCCAGTACTTC
clone size: .; J gene: TRBJ2-1; D gene: TRBD2; V gene: TRBV9; CDR3 protein: CASSVELAGVDEQFF; CDR3 DNA: TGTGCCAGCAGCGTAGAACTAGCGGGGGTGGATGAGCAGTTCTTC
clone size: .; J gene: TRBJ1-5; D gene: .; V gene: TRBV4-1; CDR3 protein: CASSWLSNQPQHF; CDR3 DNA: TGCGCCAGCAGCTGGCTTAGCAATCAGCCCCAGCATTTT
clone size: .; J gene: TRBJ1-6; D gene: .; V gene: TRBV2; CDR3 protein: CASRYTNSPLHF; CDR3 DNA: TGTGCCAGCAGGTACACCAACTCACCCCTCCACTTT
clone size: .; J gene: TRBJ2-7; D gene: TRBD2; V gene: TRBV4-3; CDR3 protein: CASSQGASGSYEQYF; CDR3 DNA: TGCGCCAGCAGCCAAGGTGCTAGCGGGTCTTACGAGCAGTACTTC
clone size: .; J gene: TRBJ2-7; D gene: .; V gene: TRBV7-6; CDR3 protein: CASSLEGQGREQYF; CDR3 DNA: TGTGCCAGCAGCTTAGAGGGGCAGGGGCGCGAGCAGTACTTC
clone size: .; J gene: TRBJ2-3; D gene: .; V gene: TRBV15; CDR3 protein: CATSRAWQGPDTQYF; CDR3 DNA: TGTGCCACCAGCAGAGCCTGGCAGGGCCCAGATACGCAGTATTTT
clone size: once; J gene: TRBJ2-3; D gene: TRBD2; V gene: TRBV5-1; CDR3 protein: CASSLGLAGGGPTDTQYF; CDR3 DNA: TGCGCCAGCAGCTTGGGACTAGCGGGAGGAGGCCCCACAGATACGCAGTATTTT
clone size: .; J gene: TRBJ2-3; D gene: TRBD2; V gene: TRBV7-9; CDR3 protein: CASNPSGGGTDTQYF; CDR3 DNA: TGTGCCAGCAACCCTAGCGGGGGAGGCACAGATACGCAGTATTTT